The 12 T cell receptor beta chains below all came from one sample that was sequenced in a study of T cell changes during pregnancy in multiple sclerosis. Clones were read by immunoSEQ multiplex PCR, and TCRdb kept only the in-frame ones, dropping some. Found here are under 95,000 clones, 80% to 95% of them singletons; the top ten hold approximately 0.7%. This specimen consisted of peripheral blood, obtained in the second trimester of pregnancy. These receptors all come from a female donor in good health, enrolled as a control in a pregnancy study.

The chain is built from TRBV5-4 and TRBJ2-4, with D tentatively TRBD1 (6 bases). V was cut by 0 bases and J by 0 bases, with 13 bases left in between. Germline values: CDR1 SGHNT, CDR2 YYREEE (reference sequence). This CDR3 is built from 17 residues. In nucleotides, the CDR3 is TGTGCCAGCAGCTTGGCAGTACAGGGCTTAGCCAAAAACATTCAGTACTTC. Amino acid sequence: CASSLAVQGLAKNIQYF.

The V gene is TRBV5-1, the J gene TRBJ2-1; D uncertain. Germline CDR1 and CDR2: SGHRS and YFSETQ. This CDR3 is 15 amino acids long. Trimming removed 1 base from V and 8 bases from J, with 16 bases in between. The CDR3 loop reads CASSLPLADADEQFF. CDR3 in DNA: TGCGCCAGCAGCTTGCCACTCGCCGACGCGGATGAGCAGTTCTTC.

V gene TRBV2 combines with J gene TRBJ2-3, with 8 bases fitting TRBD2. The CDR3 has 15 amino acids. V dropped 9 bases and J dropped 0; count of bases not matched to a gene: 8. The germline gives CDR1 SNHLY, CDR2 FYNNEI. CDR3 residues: CASLSGDTSTDTQYF. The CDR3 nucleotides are TGTGCCAGTCTTAGCGGGGACACAAGCACAGATACGCAGTATTTT.

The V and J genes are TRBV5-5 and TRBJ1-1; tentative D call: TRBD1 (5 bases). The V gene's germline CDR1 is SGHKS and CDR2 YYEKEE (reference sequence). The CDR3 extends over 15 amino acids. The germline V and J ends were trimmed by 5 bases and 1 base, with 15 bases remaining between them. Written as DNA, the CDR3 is TGTGCCAGCAGTCGTCCAGACAGACCGAACACTGAAGCTTTCTTT. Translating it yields CASSRPDRPNTEAFF.

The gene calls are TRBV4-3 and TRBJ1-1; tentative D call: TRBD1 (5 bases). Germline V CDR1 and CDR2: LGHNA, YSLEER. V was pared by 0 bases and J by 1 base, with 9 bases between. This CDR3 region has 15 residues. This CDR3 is CASSQDLGQNTEAFF. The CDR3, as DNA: TGCGCCAGCAGCCAAGATCTTGGACAGAACACTGAAGCTTTCTTT.

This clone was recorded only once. This chain's CDR3 is CASSQSLAGYGDTQYF. In nucleotides, the CDR3 is TGCGCCAGCAGCCAGTCACTAGCGGGGTATGGAGATACGCAGTATTTT. V usage is TRBV4-3 and J usage is TRBJ2-3; 10 bases line up with TRBD2. Germline trimming cut 3 bases from V and 5 bases from J; bases unmatched to any gene: 8. CDR1 and CDR2 (germline): LGHNA, YSLEER. The CDR3 has 16 residues.

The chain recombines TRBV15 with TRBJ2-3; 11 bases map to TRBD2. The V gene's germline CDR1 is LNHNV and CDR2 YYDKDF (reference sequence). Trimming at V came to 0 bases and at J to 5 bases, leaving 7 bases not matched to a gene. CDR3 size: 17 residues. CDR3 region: CATSREISGGGGDTQYF. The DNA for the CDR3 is TGTGCCACCAGCAGAGAAATTAGCGGGGGGGGTGGAGATACGCAGTATTTT. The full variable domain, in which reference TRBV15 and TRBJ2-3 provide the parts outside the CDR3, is DAMVIQNPRYQVTQFGKPVTLSCSQTLNHNVMYWYQQKSSQAPKLLFHYYDKDFNNEADTPDNFQSRRPNTSFCFLDIRSPGLGDTAMYLCATSREISGGGGDTQYFGPGTRLTVL.

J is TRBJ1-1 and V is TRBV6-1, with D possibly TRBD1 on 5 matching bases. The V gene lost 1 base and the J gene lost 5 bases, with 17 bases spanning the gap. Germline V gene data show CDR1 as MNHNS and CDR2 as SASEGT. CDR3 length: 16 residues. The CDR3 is CASSEVPGLIGTEAFF. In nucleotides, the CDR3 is TGTGCCAGCAGTGAAGTACCGGGACTCATAGGGACTGAAGCTTTCTTT.

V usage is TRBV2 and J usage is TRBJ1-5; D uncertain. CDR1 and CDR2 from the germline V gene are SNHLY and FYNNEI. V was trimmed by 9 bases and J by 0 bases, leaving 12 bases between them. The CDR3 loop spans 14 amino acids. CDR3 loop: CASRQEFSNQPQHF. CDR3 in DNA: TGTGCCAGTAGGCAGGAATTTAGCAATCAGCCCCAGCATTTT.

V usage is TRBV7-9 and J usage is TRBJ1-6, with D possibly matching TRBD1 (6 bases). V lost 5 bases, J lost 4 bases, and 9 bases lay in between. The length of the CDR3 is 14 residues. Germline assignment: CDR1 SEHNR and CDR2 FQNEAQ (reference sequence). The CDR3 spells CASSDTGYNSPLHF. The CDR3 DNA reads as TGTGCCAGCAGCGATACAGGGTATAATTCACCCCTCCACTTT.

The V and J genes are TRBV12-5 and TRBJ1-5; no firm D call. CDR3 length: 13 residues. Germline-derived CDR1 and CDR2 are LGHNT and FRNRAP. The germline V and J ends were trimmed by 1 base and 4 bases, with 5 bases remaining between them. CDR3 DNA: TGTGCTAGTGGTTTGGGTAGTAATCAGCCCCAGCATTTT. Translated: CASGLGSNQPQHF.

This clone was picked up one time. The CDR3 is CASSPSSGGTDTQYF. The CDR3 nucleotides read TGTGCCAGCAGCCCTTCTAGCGGGGGCACAGATACGCAGTATTTT. The V and J genes are TRBV7-9 and TRBJ2-3; 9 positions match TRBD2. The junction had 4 bases not matched to a gene; V was cut back by 5 bases and J by 1 base. The CDR3 sequence is 15 residues long. The germline gives CDR1 SEHNR, CDR2 FQNEAQ (reference sequence).